This T cell receptor beta chain stems from a study of T cells in Graves' hyperthyroidism and ophthalmopathy (dated by TCRdb to the late 2010s). Regarding the research as a whole: Peripheral blood samples were taken at the time of initial diagnosis, prior to any treatment. To identify TCR V-J signatures that set the groups apart, the researchers used a discovery cohort of 100 or so patients, made up of 40 to 45 with Graves' ophthalmopathy and 55 to 65 with stable Graves' hyperthyroidism. An independent validation cohort of around 20 hyperthyroidism patients and about 16 patients who later progressed to ophthalmopathy tested prospective prediction of ophthalmopathy. The approximately 100 discovery patients were divided at random into training and test sets in a 7:3 ratio. In about 6 Graves' hyperthyroidism patients, the study also compared T-cell repertoires from thyroid tissue with T-cell repertoires from blood. Following sampling, methimazole starting at 30 mg daily was given to hyperthyroidism patients, and high-dose intravenous methylprednisolone was given to ophthalmopathy patients. The paper describes TCR Vbeta CDR3 sequencing of 120 to 150 peripheral blood samples, made up of roughly 40 ophthalmopathy patients, 70 to 75 hyperthyroidism patients and 17 progressor patients. On the study overall, not on this receptor specifically: No statistical method was used to fix the sample size in advance, and group allocation was not hidden from the investigators. Blood samples also contained most of the expanded thyroid clonotypes (frequency above 0.001), which suggests that blood repertoires may reflect thyroid immune responses. In validation, progression to ophthalmopathy was predicted by the model with 55% to 71% sensitivity and roughly 76% specificity, a median of roughly 6 months before onset. In cross-validation, a model built on a 13 V-J signature told ophthalmopathy apart from stable hyperthyroidism with about 90% sensitivity and roughly 82% specificity, and in testing the same model reached 80%/75%.

Stable Graves' hyperthyroidism was defined as the absence of progression to ophthalmopathy over 18 months of follow-up. Hyperthyroidism patients were aged 18 to 65 years and newly diagnosed, with disease duration of less than 2 months. The study excluded patients with uncontrolled infections, other autoimmune diseases, pregnancy or lactation. Diagnoses were based on clinical symptoms, serum thyroxine and TRAb, thyroid ultrasound and orbital computed tomography. PBMCs were isolated from 7.5 to 10 ml of fresh peripheral blood by Ficoll-Paque density gradient centrifugation. Trizol reagent was used to extract total RNA, and RNA quality was then checked on an Agilent 2100 Bioanalyzer. This clonotype was picked up many times. It has no known antigen specificity. No quality values exist for individual bases; no much larger clone is one base distant. TCR beta CDR3 regions were amplified from RNA transcripts. The first round of RT-PCR for the TCR CDR3 was performed with the HTBI primer set and the Qiagen OneStep RT-PCR kit. The libraries were constructed in a second round of multiplex PCR and then size-selected and purified. Paired-end sequencing of the libraries was performed with 100 bp reads on an Illumina HiSeq2000. In the original analysis: SOAPnuke was used to process the raw data, removing reads that contained adapters or uncalled bases, had a mean Phred below 15, or lacked an exact match to the constant primer or identifier. High-quality paired reads were merged with COPE v1.2.5, and unique nucleotide sequences were defined as clonotypes. MiTCR v1.1 was used to align the clonotypes against IMGT TRBV, TRBD and TRBJ reference segments. The analysis included only V-J combinations with a frequency above 0.0001, which together covered approximately 99% of the repertoires. The TCS score was defined as F50 (clonal expansion) divided by E x V (chaos), with BLOSUM62-based TCRdist calculated between CDR3 peptides within each V-J. Welch's t-statistics and random forest reduced 500 to 550 V-J features to around 14, which were used in a naive Bayes classifier (R e1071). TCRdb itself trimmed the public reads at Q25 with fastp, ran MiXCR and retained productive beta chains. CDR3 protein duplicates are merged, each entry listing the most common genes and DNA. The V and J calls, along with clone size, are taken from TCRdb and not from the paper's own processing. Recorded for this sample are fewer than 900,000 distinct CDR3 sequences; about a sixth of them occurred a single time. Around 7.7% of the sample goes to the ten largest clones.

The CDR3 runs 14 residues from the cysteine to the phenylalanine. Only the CDR3 DNA is retained, 42 bases long and in frame from the first base. Clipping removes 6 bases from V and 7 bases from J, with 12 as the unmatched junction base count. The receptor's source is a man aged 18 to 30 with Graves' hyperthyroidism. In this chain, TRBV12-3 or TRBV12-4 is recombined with TRBJ2-7; TRBD1 lines up with 7 middle nucleotides. Sequencing was performed on blood. The CDR3 here reads CASRHRDSSGEQYF. The DNA is as follows: TGTGCCAGCAGACACCGGGACAGCTCGGGGGAGCAGTACTTC.